The 5 T cell receptor beta chains below come from one sample, sequenced in a study of T cells in Graves' hyperthyroidism and ophthalmopathy. Amplified TCR beta CDR3 regions came from RNA transcripts. The primer set for the first-round RT-PCR of the TCR CDR3 was HTBI. MiXCR was run by TCRdb on the multiplex PCR reads, yielding one entry per CDR3 protein. This sample has hundreds of thousands of distinct CDR3 sequences; roughly 14% occur once, and the top ten carry roughly 5.7%. The sample consisted of blood. These receptors were taken from a woman aged 25 to 39 with Graves' hyperthyroidism that later progressed to Graves' ophthalmopathy.

The V gene is TRBV15, the J gene TRBJ2-5; D call uncertain. The CDR3 runs to 16 residues. CDR1 LNHNV and CDR2 YYDKDF come from the germline V gene (reference sequence). V gave up 3 bases and J gave up 3 bases, with 17 bases separating them. CDR3 loop: CATSSYQLLLEETQYF. The CDR3, as DNA: TGTGCCACCAGCAGTTACCAGCTTCTTTTGGAAGAGACCCAGTACTTC. The full variable domain, in which reference TRBV15 and TRBJ2-5 provide the parts outside the CDR3, is DAMVIQNPRYQVTQFGKPVTLSCSQTLNHNVMYWYQQKSSQAPKLLFHYYDKDFNNEADTPDNFQSRRPNTSFCFLDIRSPGLGDTAMYLCATSSYQLLLEETQYFGPGTRLLVL.

This clonotype was counted at least ten times. The chain recombines TRBV19 with TRBJ2-7; TRBD2 matches 11 bases. From germline, CDR1 is LNHDA and CDR2 SQIVND (reference sequence). The trim removed 4 bases at V and 3 bases at J, leaving 8 bases unmatched. This CDR3 is built from 16 residues. DNA for the CDR3: TGTGCCAGTAGTACCCTACTAGCGGGAGTATTCTACGAGCAGTACTTC. The encoded protein is CASSTLLAGVFYEQYF.

This clonotype was observed a handful of times. The V and J genes are TRBV4-3 and TRBJ2-3, with D possibly matching TRBD1 (5 bases). Germline V gives CDR1 LGHNA, CDR2 YSLEER. V was clipped by 1 base and J by 2 bases, with 13 bases between them. The CDR3 has 16 residues. In DNA, the CDR3 is TGCGCCAGCAGCCAAGGACCTCCTGGGGCCACAGATACGCAGTATTTT. Protein sequence: CASSQGPPGATDTQYF.

In this sample, this clonotype turned up many times. The chain couples TRBV7-9 to TRBJ2-5; D unresolved. CDR1 is SEHNR and CDR2 is FQNEAQ in the germline V gene (reference sequence). The germline V and J ends were trimmed by 2 bases and 1 base, with 8 bases remaining between them. This CDR3 has 14 residues. The CDR3 is CASSLRATQETQYF. The CDR3 DNA follows: TGTGCCAGCAGCTTAAGAGCAACCCAAGAGACCCAGTACTTC.

A note on this clonotype: A junction end diverges from the germline sequence, so it may reflect a read error. This rearrangement joins TRBV24-1 to TRBJ2-1; 11 nucleotides line up with TRBD2. Per the germline V gene, CDR1 is KGHDR and CDR2 is SFDVKD. The length of the CDR3 is 14 residues. CDR3 sequence: CATSIAGGPNGQFF. The CDR3 bases are TGTGCCACCAGTATAGCGGGAGGGCCTAATGGGCAGTTCTTC.